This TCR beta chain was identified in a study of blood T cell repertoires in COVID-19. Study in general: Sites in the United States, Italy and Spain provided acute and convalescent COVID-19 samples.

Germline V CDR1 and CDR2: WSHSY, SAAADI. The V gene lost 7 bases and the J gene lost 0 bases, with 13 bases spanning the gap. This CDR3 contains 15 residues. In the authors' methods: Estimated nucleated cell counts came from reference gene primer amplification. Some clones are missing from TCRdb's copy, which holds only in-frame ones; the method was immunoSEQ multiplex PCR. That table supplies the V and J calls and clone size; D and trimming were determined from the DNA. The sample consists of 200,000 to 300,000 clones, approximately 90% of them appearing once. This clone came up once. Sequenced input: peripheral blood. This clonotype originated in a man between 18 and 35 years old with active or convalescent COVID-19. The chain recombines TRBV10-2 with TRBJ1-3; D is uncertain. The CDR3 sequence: CASIPTEISGNTIYF. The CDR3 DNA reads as TGCGCCAGCATACCAACAGAGATCTCTGGAAACACCATATATTTT.